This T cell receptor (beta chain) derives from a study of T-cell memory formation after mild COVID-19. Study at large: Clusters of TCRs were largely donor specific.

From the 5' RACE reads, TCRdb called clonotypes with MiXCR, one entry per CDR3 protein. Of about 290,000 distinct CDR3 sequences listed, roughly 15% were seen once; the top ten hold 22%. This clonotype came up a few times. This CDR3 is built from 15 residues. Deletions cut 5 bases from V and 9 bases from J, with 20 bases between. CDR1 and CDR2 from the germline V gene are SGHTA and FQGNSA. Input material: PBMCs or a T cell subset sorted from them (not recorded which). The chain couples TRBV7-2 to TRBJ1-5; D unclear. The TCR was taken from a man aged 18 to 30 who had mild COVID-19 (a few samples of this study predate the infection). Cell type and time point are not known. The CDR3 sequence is CASSPDPSNSRPQHF. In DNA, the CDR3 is TGTGCCAGCAGCCCCGACCCCTCCAATAGCCGGCCCCAGCATTTT. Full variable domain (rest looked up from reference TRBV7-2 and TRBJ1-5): GAGVSQSPSNKVTEKGKDVELRCDPISGHTALYWYRQSLGQGLEFLIYFQGNSAPDKSGLPSDRFSAERTGGSVSTLTIQRTQQEDSAVYLCASSPDPSNSRPQHFGDGTRLSIL.